This T cell receptor beta chain was profiled in a study of OX40 agonist ivuxolimab in advanced cancers. Study context: Hepatocellular carcinoma, melanoma, renal cell or head and neck cancer affected the dose-escalation patients. Overall study results and limits: More expanded clones were found, on average, in CD8+ than in CD4+ T cells.

This CDR3 is 15 amino acids long. The V and J ends lost 0 bases and 1 base respectively, with 9 bases between them. CDR1 is SGHVS and CDR2 is FQNEAQ in the germline V gene. TCRdb's copy holds only in-frame clones and misses some; the assay was immunoSEQ multiplex PCR. This sample has around 90,000 clones, with approximately 90% found just once. A note on this clone: Its antigen remains unidentified.

The sequence was collected from an adult with an advanced solid tumor such as melanoma, head and neck, liver or kidney cancer. The sample here was CD4+ or CD8+ T cells sorted from blood, taken in a trial of the OX40 agonist ivuxolimab. The chain uses TRBV7-8 and TRBJ2-5, with D hard to call. CDR3 amino acids: CASSLAALSQETQYF. The CDR3 DNA follows: TGTGCCAGCAGCTTAGCGGCTTTATCCCAAGAGACCCAGTACTTC.